This T cell receptor (beta chain) derives from a study of blood T cell repertoires in COVID-19. The CDR3 is 13 amino acids. The germline gives CDR1 LNHDA, CDR2 SQIVND (reference sequence). V lost 6 bases and J 1 base, leaving 9 bases between the germline ends. Authors' analysis steps: Estimated nucleated cell counts came from reference gene primer amplification. Method: immunoSEQ multiplex PCR; TCRdb's copy keeps in-frame clones and lacks some. V, J and clone size reflect that table, while D and trimming were determined from the DNA. The profile covers some 250,000 clones, with around 84% appearing a single time and 4.2% taken by the ten largest.

Sequenced input: peripheral blood. The chain is built from TRBV19 and TRBJ1-1, with D possibly TRBD1 on 5 matching bases. The sequence was collected from a man between 60 and 75 years old with acute or convalescent COVID-19. CDR3: CASRLQGNTEAFF. For the CDR3, the DNA is TGTGCCAGTAGACTTCAGGGGAACACTGAAGCTTTCTTT.